The clone carrying this T cell receptor beta chain was seen more than once but under ten times. The antigen remains undetermined. The entry originates in a study of post-analysis software for immune sequencing data. Prepared libraries of TCR beta cDNA carried unique molecular identifiers. TCRdb reprocessed the PCR reads with MiXCR, giving one entry per CDR3 protein. Here the sample spans 600,000 to 750,000 distinct CDR3 sequences, 55% to 60% being singletons. General study results and limits: Normalized Chao1 diversity was significantly reduced in patients versus controls.

Sequencing was carried out using blood. The receptor was derived from a girl aged 2 to 9 with multiple sclerosis.

The CDR3 loop is CASSLRNPGGPYNEQFF. CDR3 DNA sequence: TGTGCCAGCAGCCTGCGCAACCCGGGAGGGCCCTACAATGAGCAGTTCTTC. V usage is TRBV5-6 and J usage is TRBJ2-1; 8 bases map to TRBD2. This CDR3 region has 17 residues. In germline, CDR1 is SGHDT, CDR2 YYEEEE. With V trimmed by 4 bases and J by 2 bases, 11 bases remained unmatched.